This T cell receptor beta chain was found in a study of T cell responses to AZD1222 COVID-19 vaccine. TCRdb keeps only in-frame clones here, not all; method: immunoSEQ multiplex PCR. Of about 150,000 clones in the sample, about 87% were seen once. The V gene lost 2 bases and the J gene lost 5 bases, with 14 bases spanning the gap. CDR3 size: 15 residues. Germline V gene sequence: CDR1 SGHDT, CDR2 YYEEEE. The TCR sequence derives from an adult in good health. The chain joins TRBV5-6 to TRBJ1-5; TRBD1 is a possible D gene (5 bases). The sequencing here drew on peripheral blood, taken on day 0 of AZD1222 vaccination. CDR3 nucleotide sequence: TGTGCCAGCAGCTTCGGGACCCTCGGGGATCAGCCCCAGCATTTT. It codes for CASSFGTLGDQPQHF.